This TCR beta chain stems from a study of shared clonotypes between healthy human individuals. Here immunoSEQ multiplex PCR was the method, and the copy in TCRdb shows in-frame clones only, minus some. The sample shows 1,500,000 or so clones, 98% of them seen only once. The count of this clone is one. The receptor's source is a man younger than 45 in good health. Sequencing was done on a sample of naive CD4+ T cells sorted from blood. The subset: CD45RA+ positively selected.

In nucleotides, the CDR3 is TGTGCCAGCAGCTACAGGGAAACCTCCTACAATGAGCAGTTCTTC. Amino acid sequence: CASSYRETSYNEQFF. The gene calls are TRBV7-7 and TRBJ2-1; D might be TRBD1 (6 bases). The CDR3 loop spans 15 amino acids. In germline, CDR1 is SSHAT, CDR2 FNYEAQ (reference sequence). The germline V and J ends were trimmed by 4 bases and 0 bases, with 10 bases remaining between them.